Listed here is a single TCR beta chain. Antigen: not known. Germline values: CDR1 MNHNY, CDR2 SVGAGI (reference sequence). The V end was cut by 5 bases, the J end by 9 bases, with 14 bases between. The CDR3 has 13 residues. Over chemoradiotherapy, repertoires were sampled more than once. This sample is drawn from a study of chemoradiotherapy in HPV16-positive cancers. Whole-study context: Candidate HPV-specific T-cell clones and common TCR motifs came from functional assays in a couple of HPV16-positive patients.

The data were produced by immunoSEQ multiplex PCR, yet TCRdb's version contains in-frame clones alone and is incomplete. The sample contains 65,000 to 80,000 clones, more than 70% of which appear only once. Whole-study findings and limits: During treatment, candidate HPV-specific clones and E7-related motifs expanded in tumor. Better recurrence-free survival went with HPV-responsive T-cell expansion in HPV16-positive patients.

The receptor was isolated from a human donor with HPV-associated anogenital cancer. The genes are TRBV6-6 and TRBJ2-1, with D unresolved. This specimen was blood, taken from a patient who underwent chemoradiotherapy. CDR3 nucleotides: TGTGCCAGCAGTGCACTGGGGAATGGTGAGCAGTTCTTC. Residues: CASSALGNGEQFF.